This TCR beta chain was obtained from a study of regulatory dendritic cells for organ transplantation. Study conclusions and caveats: Naive T cells showed high diversity, memory cells less, memory CD8+ least.

Sorted subsets were CFSE-labeled and cultured four to six days with allogeneic dendritic cells. Repertoires were generated with immunoSEQ multiplex PCR, while TCRdb's copy carries only in-frame clones and drops some. The sample lists about 11,000 clones, roughly 70% occurring once. The CDR3 spans 17 residues. Trimming stripped 5 bases from V and 0 bases from J, with 18 bases between. Per germline, CDR1 SGHVS and CDR2 FQNEAQ. This clone was observed once. No antigen is known for it. The genes are TRBV7-8 and TRBJ2-3; D perhaps matches TRBD1 (5 bases). The sample taken for sequencing was memory CD4+ T cells from blood cultured with regulatory dendritic cells. Subset described: CD45RO+ memory T cells. The source of this sequence is a human donor in good health. CDR3 amino acids: CASSPVRRQTSTDTQYF. CDR3 coding DNA: TGTGCCAGCAGCCCGGTAAGAAGACAGACAAGCACAGATACGCAGTATTTT.